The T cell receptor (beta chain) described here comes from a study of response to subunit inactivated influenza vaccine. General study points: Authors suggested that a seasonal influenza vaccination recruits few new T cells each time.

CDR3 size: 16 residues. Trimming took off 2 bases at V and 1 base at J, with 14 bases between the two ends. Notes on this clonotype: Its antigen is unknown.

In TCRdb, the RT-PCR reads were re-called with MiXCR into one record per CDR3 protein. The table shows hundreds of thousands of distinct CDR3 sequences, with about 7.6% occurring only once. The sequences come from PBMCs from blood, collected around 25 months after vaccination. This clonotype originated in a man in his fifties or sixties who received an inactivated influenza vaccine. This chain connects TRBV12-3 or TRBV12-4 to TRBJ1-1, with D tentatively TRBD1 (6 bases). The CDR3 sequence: CASSLTSWGPNTEAFF. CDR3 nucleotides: TGTGCCAGCAGTTTAACGTCTTGGGGGCCGAACACTGAAGCTTTCTTT.